This T cell receptor (beta chain) derives from a study of monozygotic twins with inflammatory bowel disease. Findings and caveats of the study: Immunosuppressive treatments were not uniform, and this may have added variability to patient repertoires.

This CDR3 spans 16 amino acids. The germline V gene encodes CDR1 SGHRS and CDR2 YFSETQ. For each CDR3 protein, TCRdb gives one entry from its re-call of the 5' RACE reads, without DNA. The sample holds 120,000 to 150,000 distinct CDR3 sequences. Notes on this clonotype: Its antigen is not identified.

The receptor was isolated from a human donor with ulcerative colitis or Crohn's disease, or a healthy co-twin of an affected twin (not recorded which). The sequencing input was blood. V and J are TRBV5-1 and TRBJ2-6; no DNA is available, so the TRBD1 call from TCRdb remains unchecked. CDR3 sequence: CASTEPTGHGANVLTF.